The sequence of this T cell receptor (beta chain) was determined in a study of T cells in lung cancer brain metastases (dated by TCRdb to the late 2010s). The study in broad terms: Most of the roughly 20 patients had a history of tobacco use, with a median of roughly 40 pack-years. The cohort comprised about 20 patients contributing 40 or so specimens, one primary lung lesion and one brain metastasis each. The median age of the patients at first diagnosis was roughly 60 years, and the group included several males and 11 to 12 females. The study compared TCR beta CDR3 repertoires between fully resected primary non-small cell lung cancers and paired brain metastases. The median interval between acquisition of the primary specimen and acquisition of the brain metastasis specimen was less than 450 days. The average DNA integrity number was less than 4.5 in both primary and metastatic specimens, and the two sites did not differ significantly. About 90% of the 20 patients received no interval therapy between primary and metastasis resection. Study-wide findings and limitations: Most clones were specific to a single lesion, and overlap between paired lesions was limited (mean Morisita index roughly 0.25). DNA fragmentation in the FFPE samples may have prevented recovery of the complete infiltrating T cell repertoire. It was not possible to control for the effects of preoperative corticosteroids on T cell infiltration in brain metastases. Compared with their paired primaries, brain metastases had significantly fewer unique productive clones (median approximately 1,500 versus 4,300). In brain metastases, the ten most abundant clones accounted for a significantly larger fraction of the repertoire than in primaries, a finding that suggests clonal expansion.

Each sample received about 2.24 to 4.92 ug of genomic DNA as input, and the DNA input was kept equal within each pair of samples. TCR beta libraries were constructed in two PCR steps with the immunoSEQ hsTCRbeta Kit, which uses multiplexed V and J gene primers. The pooled libraries, together with positive and negative controls, were sequenced on an Illumina MiSeq running a 100-cycle paired-end protocol. Per the authors' processing: Raw data were processed by the immunoSEQ vendor into normalized, annotated TCR beta repertoire reports. Richness was counted as unique clones by nucleotide sequence, and total richness was extrapolated with the iChao1 and Efron-Thisted estimators. Paired lesions were characterized and compared using Pielou's evenness, Simpson's index, top-ten clone proportional abundance, and the Morisita overlap index. What TCRdb holds here is the immuneACCESS table cut down to in-frame rearrangements. Part of the clones is not present; checked against another copy, under half of the missing clones reflect an unresolved V gene, and the others are unexplained. V and J calls and clone size are given by that table; D and trimming were obtained from the DNA. This sample has over a thousand clones in its table, and around nine tenths of those were observed once. In total, the top ten clones hold around 3.5% of the sample.

The CDR3 goes from the cysteine to the phenylalanine over 17 residues. The CDR3 DNA has 51 bases and is translated from base 1. V loses 3 bases at its end and J loses 7 bases; junction bases beyond the gene matches: 18. For CDR1 and CDR2, the germline V gene (reference sequence) lists MNHEY and SMNVEV. Patients had resection for either synchronous oligometastatic disease or delayed recurrence of a solitary brain metastasis. To avoid including cancers other than NSCLC, any patient with a history of multiple malignancies was excluded. Tumor areas were macrodissected from about 5 deparaffinized 8.5 to 10 um unstained sections guided by marked H&E slides. All specimens were fixed in formalin and embedded in paraffin (FFPE). Genomic DNA was extracted using the AllPrep DNA/RNA FFPE Kit. As concerns this clone: Its binding antigen is unknown. Base-call qualities are not available, and no considerably larger clone is one nucleotide away.

The clonotype was recovered from a man aged 70 or older with non-small cell lung cancer that had spread to the brain. This chain is built from TRBV27 and TRBJ2-7; a stretch of 7 junction bases matches TRBD2. What was sequenced was tumor tissue from a brain metastasis. The cell subset or site label here, explained by the study, means: paired resected brain metastasis. CDR3 region: CASSLVPGATSAWEQYF. The DNA is TGTGCCAGCAGTTTGGTGCCGGGAGCAACTAGCGCCTGGGAGCAGTACTTC.